A single sample is the source of the 30 T cell receptor beta chains below, sequenced in a study of read filtering for tumor transcriptome and immune sequencing. From roughly 390 ng of RNA, a library with molecular barcoded alpha/delta and beta/gamma adaptors was made. Each CDR3 protein gets one entry after TCRdb re-called the reads with MiXCR. The sample carries about 5,800 distinct CDR3 sequences, 21% recorded once. What was sequenced was a population of CD138-negative cells sorted from bone marrow. The receptors shown here come from a donor at least 40 years old with multiple myeloma.

This clonotype was recorded many times. The chain couples TRBV5-4 to TRBJ1-5, with D unclear. Germline lookup yields CDR1 SGHNT and CDR2 YYREEE (reference sequence). The CDR3 length is 13 residues. V gave up 3 bases and J gave up 5 bases, with 9 bases separating them. In DNA, the CDR3 is TGTGCCAGCAGCTATGGTGGAGATCAGCCCCAGCATTTT. Its translation is CASSYGGDQPQHF.

This clonotype came up many times. The V gene is TRBV12-3 or TRBV12-4, the J gene TRBJ1-5; 7 bases map to TRBD1. Trimming took 5 bases from V and 4 from J; bases not matched to a gene: 2. The CDR3 sequence is 13 residues long. The CDR3 is CASSGTVNQPQHF. The CDR3 bases are TGTGCCAGCAGTGGGACAGTTAATCAGCCCCAGCATTTT.

Sample share makes this clonotype medium-sized. This chain uses TRBV3-2 with TRBJ2-2. TRBV3-2 is reported as a pseudogene. CDR3 length: 15 amino acids. The CDR3 sequence: CASSQDSKGTGELFF. DNA for the CDR3: TGTGCCAGCAGCCAAGACAGCAAGGGCACCGGGGAGCTGTTTTTT.

Points on this clonotype: One end of the junction varies from germline; a read error may be responsible. The CDR3 sequence: CASSQPLAGWGNERFF. In DNA, the CDR3 is TGCGCCAGCAGCCAACCACTCGCGGGTTGGGGCAATGAGCGGTTCTTC. The chain recombines TRBV4-1 with TRBJ2-1, with D perhaps assigned TRBD1 or TRBD2 (5 bases each). Germline-derived CDR1 and CDR2 are MGHRA and YSYEKL. This CDR3 comprises 16 residues.

The CDR3 sequence: CASRRTSTWGRREAFF. The CDR3 DNA is TGTGCCAGCAGGAGAACATCCACATGGGGCAGACGTGAAGCTTTCTTT. The chain couples TRBV6-5 to TRBJ1-1, with D possibly matching TRBD1 (5 bases). The CDR3 is made up of 16 amino acids. V was clipped by 6 bases and J by 7 bases, with 24 bases between them. Germline V lookup: CDR1 MNHEY, CDR2 SVGAGI.

This clonotype was counted a few times. A much larger clone is a single base away; this may be a read error. The CDR3: CANSWDNF. The CDR3, as DNA: TGTGCCAACAGTTGGGACAACTTC. The rearrangement joins TRBV7-2 to TRBJ1-2; tentatively, D is TRBD1 (6 bases). Germline lookup yields CDR1 SGHTA and CDR2 FQGNSA. The CDR3 totals 8 residues.

This clonotype is medium-sized. The genes are TRBV2 and TRBJ2-1; 9 nucleotides align to TRBD1. Germline CDR1 is SNHLY and CDR2 is FYNNEI. V was pared by 8 bases and J by 6 bases, with 5 bases of the junction left unmatched. This CDR3 contains 13 residues. As DNA, the CDR3 is TGTGCCAGCCACAAGGACAGGGGCAATGAGCAGTTCTTC. Translated: CASHKDRGNEQFF.

Ten or more counts support this clonotype. The CDR3 spells CASSLWELHRAGNQPQHF. The CDR3 nucleotides are TGTGCCAGCAGTTTATGGGAGCTCCACAGGGCGGGCAATCAGCCCCAGCATTTT. J is TRBJ1-5 and V is TRBV28, with D possibly matching TRBD1 (6 bases). This CDR3 comprises 18 residues. Germline assignment: CDR1 MDHEN and CDR2 SYDVKM. The V end was cut by 0 bases, the J end by 2 bases, with 17 bases between.

This clonotype came up many times. V usage is TRBV25-1 and J usage is TRBJ2-3, with D possibly TRBD2 on 6 matching bases. V was pared by 4 bases and J by 3 bases, with 23 bases between. Germline values: CDR1 MGHDK, CDR2 SYGVNS. The length of the CDR3 is 18 residues. The CDR3: CASSVSLSHRRATDTQYF. In DNA form, the CDR3 reads TGTGCCAGCAGTGTTTCCCTATCTCACAGGAGGGCAACAGATACGCAGTATTTT.

This rearrangement joins TRBV19 to TRBJ1-5, with D possibly TRBD1 on 5 matching bases. Germline CDR1 is LNHDA and CDR2 is SQIVND (reference sequence). Trimming removed 3 bases from V and 2 bases from J, with 11 bases in between. There are 15 residues in the CDR3. CDR3 amino acids: CASSMPSRGNQPQHF. CDR3 nucleotide sequence: TGTGCCAGTAGTATGCCTAGCAGGGGCAATCAGCCCCAGCATTTT.

This clonotype is categorized as medium-sized (0.01 to 0.1%). CDR3 nucleotide sequence: TGTGCCAGCAGCCACCTAGTAGTAGCGGGAGGAGATACGCAGTATTTT. This codes for CASSHLVVAGGDTQYF. This chain connects TRBV4-2 to TRBJ2-3; 10 bases line up with TRBD2. CDR3 size: 16 residues. Germline V CDR1 and CDR2: LGHNA, YNFKEQ. J gave up 5 bases and V 3 bases, and 8 bases lay outside the gene matches.

This clonotype has at least ten counts. This chain joins TRBV5-1 and TRBJ2-6; D is ambiguous. Deletions cut 7 bases from V and 0 bases from J, with 8 bases between. The germline gives CDR1 SGHRS, CDR2 YFSETQ. This CDR3 comprises 14 residues. The CDR3 here is CASEITSGANVLTF. DNA for the CDR3: TGCGCCAGCGAAATCACCTCTGGGGCCAACGTCCTGACTTTC.

This clonotype was detected many times. This sequence joins TRBV18 and TRBJ1-4; TRBD1 matches at 7 bases. CDR3 size: 14 residues. Per germline, CDR1 KGHSH and CDR2 LQKENI. With V trimmed by 6 bases and J by 5 bases, 6 bases remained unmatched. As DNA, the CDR3 is TGTGCCAGCTCGCGGGGACAGAAAAATGAAAAACTGTTTTTT. The encoded protein is CASSRGQKNEKLFF. Together with reference TRBV18 and TRBJ1-4, the CDR3 gives the full variable domain: NAGVMQNPRHLVRRRGQEARLRCSPMKGHSHVYWYRQLPEEGLKFMVYLQKENIIDESGMPKERFSAEFPKEGPSILRIQQVVRGDSAAYFCASSRGQKNEKLFFGSGTQLSVL.

This clonotype was seen ten or more times. The chain combines TRBV29-1 with TRBJ1-2, with 7 positions matching TRBD1. This CDR3 spans 13 amino acids. Germline CDR1 and CDR2: SQVTM and ANQGSEA. Germline trimming cut 1 base from V and 4 bases from J; bases unmatched to any gene: 3. The CDR3 coding sequence is TGCAGCGTTGAAGGGGGACAGACCTATGGCTACACCTTC. Translation: CSVEGGQTYGYTF.

This clonotype was recorded many times. J is TRBJ1-1 and V is TRBV29-1; the D gene is possibly TRBD1 (5 bases). The CDR3 length is 14 residues. Trimming pared 1 base from V and 4 bases from J, leaving 13 bases between. Germline V CDR1 and CDR2: SQVTM, ANQGSEA. CDR3 amino acids: CSVEAQGSPTEAFF. CDR3 in DNA: TGCAGCGTTGAAGCCCAGGGTAGTCCCACTGAAGCTTTCTTT. The full variable domain, completed using reference TRBV29-1 and TRBJ1-1, is SAVISQKPSRDICQRGTSLTIQCQVDSQVTMMFWYRQQPGQSLTLIATANQGSEATYESGFVIDKFPISRPNLTFSTLTVSNMSPEDSSIYLCSVEAQGSPTEAFFGQGTRLTVV.

Turning to this clonotype: The conserved phenylalanine or tryptophan normally closing the CDR3 is absent here, so this likely arose from a read error. This rearrangement joins TRBV12-3 or TRBV12-4 to TRBJ2-5, with D maybe TRBD2 (6 bases). The CDR3 extends over 13 amino acids. Trimming took 5 bases from V and 7 from J, leaving 14 bases between them. CDR3 sequence (DNA): TGTGCCAGCAGTATCGCTAGCGCAGTGACCCAGTACGTC. This sequence encodes CASSIASAVTQYV.

This clonotype appeared many times. This sequence joins TRBV12-3 or TRBV12-4 and TRBJ1-6; 9 bases align to TRBD1. The CDR3 extends over 14 amino acids. V dropped 3 bases and J dropped 10; count of bases not matched to a gene: 4. The CDR3 DNA follows: TGTGCCAGCAGTTTGCGACAGGGGGGCTCACCCCTCCACTTT. Its protein product is CASSLRQGGSPLHF.

This clonotype has a count of ten or more. V is TRBV30 and J is TRBJ2-5, with 16 bases lining up with TRBD2. The CDR3 sequence is 17 residues long. CDR1 GTSNPN and CDR2 SVGIG come from the germline V gene (reference sequence). V lost 7 bases to trimming and J lost 5 bases; unmatched junction nucleotides: 13. The CDR3 bases are TGTGCCTCTTCCTCCGGGACTAGCGGGAGGGCCCGCGAGACCCAGTACTTC. Translated, it gives CASSSGTSGRARETQYF.

This clonotype counts as medium-sized. This sequence joins TRBV5-1 and TRBJ2-1; perhaps TRBD2 as D (6 bases). This CDR3 is built from 16 residues. V gave up 0 bases and J gave up 4 bases, with 14 bases separating them. CDR1 and CDR2 (germline): SGHRS, YFSETQ. The CDR3 protein is CASSLDTAGRYNEQFF. The CDR3 DNA reads TGCGCCAGCAGCTTGGATACGGCGGGAAGATACAATGAGCAGTTCTTC.

This chain links TRBV2 with TRBJ2-2; no clear D. Trimming took 8 bases from V and 3 from J, leaving 19 bases between them. Germline loops: CDR1 SNHLY, CDR2 FYNNEI. The CDR3 runs 16 residues. DNA of the CDR3: TGTGCCAGCGGAGCCTCCCGTAACACGTACACCGGGGAGCTGTTTTTT. Residues: CASGASRNTYTGELFF.

This clonotype showed up just a few times. The rearrangement uses TRBV29-1 and TRBJ2-5; D not resolved. V was trimmed by 3 bases and J by 2 bases, leaving 7 bases between them. The germline V gene encodes CDR1 SQVTM and CDR2 ANQGSEA. The CDR3 loop spans 12 amino acids. DNA of the CDR3: TGCAGCGTTGATATGGGGCAAGAGACCCAGTACTTC. This gives the protein CSVDMGQETQYF.

A remark on this clonotype: This could be a read error, since a much larger clone is one nucleotide away. V is TRBV27 and J is TRBJ2-4; the match to TRBD1 covers 7 bases. This CDR3 has 15 amino acids. Germline CDR1 MNHEY, CDR2 SMNVEV (reference sequence). In DNA form, the CDR3 reads TGTGCCAGCAGACTAACAGGGGTAGCCAAAAGCATTCAGTACTTC. Its translation is CASRLTGVAKSIQYF.

The genes are TRBV18 and TRBJ2-7; TRBD1 is a possible D gene (5 bases). The V gene lost 2 bases and the J gene lost 6 bases, with 17 bases spanning the gap. This CDR3 region has 15 residues. Germline-derived CDR1 and CDR2 are KGHSH and LQKENI. CDR3 amino acids: CASSPSSGRACEQYF. The CDR3 DNA reads TGTGCCAGCTCACCATCTTCAGGGCGCGCCTGCGAGCAGTACTTC.

This clonotype occurred many times. V usage is TRBV7-9 and J usage is TRBJ2-7; 8 bases match TRBD2. J lost 2 bases, V lost 8 bases, and 5 bases had no gene match. Germline V gene lookup returns CDR1 SEHNR and CDR2 FQNEAQ (reference sequence). The CDR3 is 13 amino acids. The CDR3 coding sequence is TGTGCCAGCGGATCGCGGGGGGCCTACGAGCAGTACTTC. Its protein product is CASGSRGAYEQYF.

This clonotype was recorded many times. The rearrangement joins TRBV30 to TRBJ1-1, with 7 bases identical to TRBD1. The CDR3 runs 13 residues. Per germline, CDR1 GTSNPN and CDR2 SVGIG (reference sequence). The ends lost 5 bases at V and 1 base at J; junction bases unmatched: 4. The CDR3 here is CAWYRGKNTEAFF. The CDR3 nucleotides are TGTGCCTGGTACAGGGGCAAGAACACTGAAGCTTTCTTT. Full variable domain (missing parts from reference TRBV30 and TRBJ1-1): SQTIHQWPATLVQPVGSPLSLECTVEGTSNPNLYWYRQAAGRGLQLLFYSVGIGQISSEVPQNLSASRPQDRQFILSSKKLLLSDSGFYLCAWYRGKNTEAFFGQGTRLTVV.

The table lists this clonotype with many counts. This chain uses TRBV5-1 with TRBJ1-1, with unresolved D. This CDR3 has 12 residues. Germline lookup yields CDR1 SGHRS and CDR2 YFSETQ. The V end was cut by 0 bases, the J end by 8 bases, with 8 bases between. The CDR3 reads CASSLVADEAFF. CDR3 coding DNA: TGCGCCAGCAGCTTGGTGGCAGACGAAGCTTTCTTT. The full variable domain, in which reference TRBV5-1 and TRBJ1-1 provide the parts outside the CDR3, is KAGVTQTPRYLIKTRGQQVTLSCSPISGHRSVSWYQQTPGQGLQFLFEYFSETQRNKGNFPGRFSGRQFSNSRSEMNVSTLELGDSALYLCASSLVADEAFFGQGTRLTVV.

By frequency in the sample, this clonotype is medium-sized. This sequence joins TRBV28 and TRBJ2-1, with a tentative D call TRBD2 (5 bases). CDR3 length: 12 amino acids. CDR1 and CDR2 from the germline V gene are MDHEN and SYDVKM. The V gene lost 6 bases and the J gene lost 5 bases, with 8 bases spanning the gap. The CDR3, as DNA: TGTGCCAGCAGAGAGGGTCACAATGAGCAGTTCTTC. Its translation: CASREGHNEQFF.

This clonotype is categorized as medium-sized (0.01 to 0.1%). This chain links TRBV4-1 with TRBJ1-2; 7 bases are a match to TRBD1. The germline gives CDR1 MGHRA, CDR2 YSYEKL. The trim removed 0 bases at V and 8 bases at J, leaving 15 bases unmatched. This CDR3 has 17 amino acids. CDR3 protein: CASSQDSGGLRAGGYTF. The CDR3 DNA sequence: TGCGCCAGCAGCCAAGATTCAGGGGGTCTCAGGGCGGGAGGCTACACCTTC.

This clonotype was seen ten or more times. The chain uses TRBV20-1 and TRBJ1-1, with D possibly matching TRBD1 (5 bases). The CDR3 is made up of 14 amino acids. V was shortened by 6 bases and J by 4 bases, with 18 bases between the two germline ends. Germline V CDR1 and CDR2: DFQATT, SNEGSKA (reference sequence). CDR3 nucleotides: TGCAGTGCCCGGGGAAGGGCAGGGTTCACTGAAGCTTTCTTT. Its translation: CSARGRAGFTEAFF.

In its sample, this clonotype ranks as large (0.1 to 1%). The J gene is TRBJ2-7, the V gene TRBV2; D is unresolved. CDR1 is SNHLY and CDR2 is FYNNEI in the germline V gene. This CDR3 region has 10 residues. V lost 3 bases and J lost 3, with 0 bases in between. The CDR3 loop is CASSDYEQYF. The CDR3 DNA sequence: TGTGCCAGCAGTGACTACGAGCAGTACTTC.